This record covers a single T cell receptor beta chain. Antigen: not known. This record comes from a study of T cell responses to AZD1222 COVID-19 vaccine. Turning to the study itself: Analysis merged second doses at about 4 or about 12 weeks.

Produced via immunoSEQ multiplex PCR; TCRdb's table is partial and in-frame only. The repertoire includes about 160,000 clones, 80% to 90% of them detected once, and 5.1% sits in the top ten. CDR1 is LNHDA, CDR2 SQIVND, per germline (reference sequence). V dropped 5 bases and J dropped 7 bases, with 21 bases sitting between them. The CDR3 contains 16 residues. The study, taken as a whole, reports: Clonal diversity may have been underestimated in mostly white British donors.

The genes are TRBV19 and TRBJ2-1; D remains ambiguous. The material sequenced was peripheral blood, taken on day 0 of AZD1222 vaccination. The receptor was isolated from an adult in good health. CDR3 DNA: TGTGCCAGTAGTTACACCCGGGCCGCCCTGGGGAATGAGCAGTTCTTC. It specifies CASSYTRAALGNEQFF.